This TCR beta chain is from a study of vaccination effects on CD4 cells after COVID-19. Study as a whole: Convalescent patients, a few in all, were sampled both early and late after vaccination.

The germline CDR1 and CDR2 sequences are SEHNR and FQNEAQ (reference sequence). The CDR3 runs 14 residues. With 4 bases removed from V and 2 bases from J, the gap between germline ends came to 10 bases. With regard to this clone: The antigen is undetermined.

Sequencing in the ViraFEST assay came after antigen-specific CD4+ T cells had been expanded with viral peptide pools, which were used to stimulate PBMC. CD4+ T cells were isolated after less than 12 days of culture. By PCR, the person was confirmed to have had SARS-CoV-2 infection between March and December 2020. Each participant was administered two doses of either the BNT162b2 or the mRNA-1273 vaccine. Study results and limitations: Convalescent patients were few in the study, and early post-infection timepoints were absent.

Clones were sequenced by immunoSEQ multiplex PCR, and TCRdb holds only the in-frame ones, with some missing. The sample has more than 15,000 clones; 76% are singletons. V gene TRBV7-9 combines with J gene TRBJ2-3, with no clear D. Material: CD4+ T cells from PBMCs cultured with SARS-CoV-2 spike peptides, obtained after COVID-19 vaccination. The clonotype was recovered from a human donor who had a prior SARS-CoV-2 infection. CDR3 sequence reads: CASSSTLSTDTQYF. The CDR3 DNA sequence: TGTGCCAGCAGCTCCACCTTGTCCACAGATACGCAGTATTTT.